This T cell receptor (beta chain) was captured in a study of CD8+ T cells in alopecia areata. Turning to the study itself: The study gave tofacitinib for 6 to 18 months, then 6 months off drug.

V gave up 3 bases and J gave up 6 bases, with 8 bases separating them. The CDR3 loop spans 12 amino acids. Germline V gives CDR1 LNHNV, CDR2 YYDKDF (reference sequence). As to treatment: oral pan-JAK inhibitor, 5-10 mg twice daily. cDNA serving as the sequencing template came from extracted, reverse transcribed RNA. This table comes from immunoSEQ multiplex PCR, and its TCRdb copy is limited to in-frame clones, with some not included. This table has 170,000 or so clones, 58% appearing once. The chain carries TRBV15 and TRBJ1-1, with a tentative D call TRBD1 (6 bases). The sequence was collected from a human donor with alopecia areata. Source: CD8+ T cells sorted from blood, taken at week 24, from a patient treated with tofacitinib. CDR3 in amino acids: CATSSTGSEAFF. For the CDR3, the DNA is TGTGCCACCAGCAGTACAGGGTCTGAAGCTTTCTTT.